This T cell receptor (beta chain) was profiled in a study of T cells in localized non-small cell lung cancer. Sequenced by immunoSEQ multiplex PCR; TCRdb stores in-frame clones only, minus some. Here the sample spans almost 35,000 clones, 93% being singletons. Notes on the study in general: The highest T cell clonality was in uninvolved adjacent lung, above tumor.

With 2 bases removed from V and 6 bases from J, the gap between germline ends came to 21 bases. CDR3 length equals 17 residues. Germline V CDR1 and CDR2: SGHDT, YYEEEE. Turning to this clone: Its target is not known.

This TCR derives from a female donor at least 60 years old with stage I lung adenocarcinoma. The chain uses TRBV5-6 and TRBJ2-1, with D possibly TRBD2 on 6 matching bases. This specimen consisted of peripheral blood, obtained before any cancer treatment. CDR3 region: CASSLERQTLGGNEQFF. Written as DNA, the CDR3 is TGTGCCAGCAGCTTAGAAAGGCAGACGCTGGGGGGCAATGAGCAGTTCTTC.